This T cell receptor (beta chain) was recorded in a study of cytomegalovirus exposure and HLA in healthy donors. General observations from the study: Associated with cytomegalovirus, according to the listing, were around 160 TCR beta chains. It was reportedly the case that the classifier diagnosed cytomegalovirus status with high specificity and sensitivity.

Regarding this clone: No antigen is known for it.

Clones were read by immunoSEQ multiplex PCR, and TCRdb kept only the in-frame ones, dropping some. The table records some 200,000 clones, around 84% of them present only once. The material sequenced was PBMCs. This TCR was sampled from a woman in her thirties in good health and CMV-seropositive.

The CDR3 DNA is TGTGCCAGCAGTTTGAGTTCAGCGGGTGGACCTTACGAGCAGTACTTC. Its protein is CASSLSSAGGPYEQYF. The chain is built from TRBV28 and TRBJ2-7, with D perhaps matching TRBD2 (6 bases). V lost 3 bases to trimming and J lost 4 bases, with 19 bases between them. This CDR3 has 16 residues. Germline V gene sequence: CDR1 MDHEN, CDR2 SYDVKM.